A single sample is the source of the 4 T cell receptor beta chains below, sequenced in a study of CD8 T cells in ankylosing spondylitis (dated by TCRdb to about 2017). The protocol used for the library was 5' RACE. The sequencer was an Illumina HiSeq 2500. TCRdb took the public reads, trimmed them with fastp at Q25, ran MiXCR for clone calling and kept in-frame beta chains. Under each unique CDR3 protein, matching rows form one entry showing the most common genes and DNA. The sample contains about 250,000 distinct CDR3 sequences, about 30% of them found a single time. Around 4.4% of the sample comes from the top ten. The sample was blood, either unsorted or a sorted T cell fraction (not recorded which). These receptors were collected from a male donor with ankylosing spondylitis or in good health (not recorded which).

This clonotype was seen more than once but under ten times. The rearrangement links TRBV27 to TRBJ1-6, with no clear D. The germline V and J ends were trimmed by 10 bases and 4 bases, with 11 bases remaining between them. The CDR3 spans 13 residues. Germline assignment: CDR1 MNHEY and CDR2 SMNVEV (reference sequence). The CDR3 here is CATGLTYNSPLHF. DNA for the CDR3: TGTGCCACCGGGTTAACGTATAATTCACCCCTCCACTTT.

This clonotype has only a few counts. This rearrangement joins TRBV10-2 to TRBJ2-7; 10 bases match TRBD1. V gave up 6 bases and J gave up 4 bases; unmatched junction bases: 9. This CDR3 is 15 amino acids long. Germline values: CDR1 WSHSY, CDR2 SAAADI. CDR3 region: CASRATGQGNYEQYF. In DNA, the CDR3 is TGCGCCAGCAGAGCCACGGGACAGGGGAATTACGAGCAGTACTTC.

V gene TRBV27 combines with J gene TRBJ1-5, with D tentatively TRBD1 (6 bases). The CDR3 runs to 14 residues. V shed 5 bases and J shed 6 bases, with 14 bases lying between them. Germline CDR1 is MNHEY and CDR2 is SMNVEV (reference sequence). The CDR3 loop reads CASSPGQSGQPQHF. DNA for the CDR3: TGTGCCAGCAGTCCCGGACAGTCTGGTCAGCCCCAGCATTTT.

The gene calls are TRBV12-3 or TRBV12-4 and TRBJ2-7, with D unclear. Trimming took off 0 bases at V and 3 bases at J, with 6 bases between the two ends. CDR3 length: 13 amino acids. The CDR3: CASSLARSYEQYF. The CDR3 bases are TGTGCCAGCAGTTTAGCGCGGAGCTACGAGCAGTACTTC.